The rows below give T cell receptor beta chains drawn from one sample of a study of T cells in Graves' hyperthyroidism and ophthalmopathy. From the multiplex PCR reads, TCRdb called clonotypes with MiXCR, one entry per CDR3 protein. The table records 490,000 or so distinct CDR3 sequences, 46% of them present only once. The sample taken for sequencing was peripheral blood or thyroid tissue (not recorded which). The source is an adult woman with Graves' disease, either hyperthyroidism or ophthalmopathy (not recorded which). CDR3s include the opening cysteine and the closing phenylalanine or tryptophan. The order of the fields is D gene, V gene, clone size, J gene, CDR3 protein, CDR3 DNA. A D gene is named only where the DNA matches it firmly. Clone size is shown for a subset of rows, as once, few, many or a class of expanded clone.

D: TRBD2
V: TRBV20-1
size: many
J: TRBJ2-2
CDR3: CSARVPAGGGELFF
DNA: TGCAGTGCTAGAGTCCCAGCGGGAGGCGGGGAGCTGTTTTTT

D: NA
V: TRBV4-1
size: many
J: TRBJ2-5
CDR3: CASSHPWETQYF
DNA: TGCGCCAGCAGCCATCCCTGGGAGACCCAGTACTTC

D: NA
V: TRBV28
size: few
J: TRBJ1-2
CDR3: CASSVSSVGSYGYTF
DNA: TGTGCCAGCAGTGTTTCCTCAGTGGGGAGCTATGGCTACACCTTC

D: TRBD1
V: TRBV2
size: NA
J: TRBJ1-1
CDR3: CASSDGQGATEAFF
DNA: TGCGCCAGCAGTGACGGACAGGGGGCAACTGAAGCTTTCTTT

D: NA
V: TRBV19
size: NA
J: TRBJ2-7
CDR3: CASSIFASYEQYF
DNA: TGTGCCAGTAGTATATTCGCCTCCTACGAGCAGTACTTC

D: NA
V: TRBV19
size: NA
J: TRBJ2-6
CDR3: CASSKEGTSGANVLTF
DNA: TGTGCCAGTAGTAAGGAGGGGACCTCTGGGGCCAACGTCCTGACTTTC

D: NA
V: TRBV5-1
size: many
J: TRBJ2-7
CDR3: CASSSPSNEQYF
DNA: TGCGCCAGCAGCTCCCCCAGTAACGAGCAGTACTTC

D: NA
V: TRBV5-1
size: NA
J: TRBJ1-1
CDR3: CASSSGTLQGAFF
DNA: TGCGCCAGCAGCTCGGGGACACTTCAGGGAGCTTTCTTT

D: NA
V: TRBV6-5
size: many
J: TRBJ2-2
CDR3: CASALGDGELFF
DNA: TGTGCCAGCGCCCTGGGGGACGGGGAGCTGTTTTTT

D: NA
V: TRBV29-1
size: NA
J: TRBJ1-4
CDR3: CSSLPGTATNEKLFF
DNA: TGCAGCAGTTTACCAGGGACGGCAACTAATGAAAAACTGTTTTTT

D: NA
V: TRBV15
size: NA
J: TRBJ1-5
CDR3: CATSRDWGELGQPQHF
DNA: TGTGCCACCAGCAGAGATTGGGGGGAGTTAGGTCAGCCCCAGCATTTT

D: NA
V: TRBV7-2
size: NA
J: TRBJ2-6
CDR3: CASSFDGQFAGANVLTF
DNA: TGTGCCAGCAGCTTCGACGGACAGTTCGCTGGGGCCAACGTCCTGACTTTC

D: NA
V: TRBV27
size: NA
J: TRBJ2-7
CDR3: CATRASYEQYF
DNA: TGTGCCACCCGCGCCTCCTACGAGCAGTACTTC

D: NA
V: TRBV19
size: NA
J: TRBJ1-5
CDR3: CASRTTQGSGNQPQHF
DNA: TGTGCCAGTAGAACGACTCAGGGGTCGGGCAATCAGCCCCAGCATTTT

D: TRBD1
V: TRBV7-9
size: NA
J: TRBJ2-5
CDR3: CASRQGEETQYF
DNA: TGTGCCAGCAGACAGGGGGAGGAGACCCAGTACTTC

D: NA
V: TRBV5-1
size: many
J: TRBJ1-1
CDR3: CASSFSQDYGNTEAFF
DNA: TGCGCCAGCAGCTTCTCACAGGACTACGGGAACACTGAAGCTTTCTTT

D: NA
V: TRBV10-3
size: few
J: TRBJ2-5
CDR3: CAIRDSRETQYF
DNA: TGTGCCATCAGGGACAGCAGGGAGACCCAGTACTTC

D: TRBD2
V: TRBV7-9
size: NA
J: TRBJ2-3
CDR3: CASSVGLAGVLDTQYF
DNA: TGTGCCAGCAGCGTAGGCCTAGCGGGAGTTTTGGATACGCAGTATTTT

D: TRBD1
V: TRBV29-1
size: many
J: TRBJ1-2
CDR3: CSVPGQYLGNYGYTF
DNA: TGCAGCGTTCCGGGACAGTACCTCGGAAACTATGGCTACACCTTC

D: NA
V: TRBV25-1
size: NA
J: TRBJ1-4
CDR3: CASSEFGGKLFF
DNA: TGTGCCAGCAGTGAATTTGGGGGAAAACTGTTTTTT

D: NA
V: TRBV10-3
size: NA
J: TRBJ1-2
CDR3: CAISGTTTNYGYTF
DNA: TGTGCCATCAGTGGGACCACAACTAACTATGGCTACACCTTC

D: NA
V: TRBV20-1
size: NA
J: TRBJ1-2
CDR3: CSAPTRISNYGYTF
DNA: TGCAGTGCCCCGACACGAATCTCTAACTATGGCTACACCTTC

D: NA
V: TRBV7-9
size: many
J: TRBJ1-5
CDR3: CAKLRNSNQPQHF
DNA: TGTGCCAAGCTCCGAAATAGCAATCAGCCCCAGCATTTT

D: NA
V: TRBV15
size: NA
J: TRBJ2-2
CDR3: CATSRDKGTGELSW
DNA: TGTGCCACCAGCAGAGATAAGGGGACCGGGGAGCTGTCTTGG

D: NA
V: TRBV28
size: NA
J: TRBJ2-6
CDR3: CASTFGLTF
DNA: TGTGCCAGCACCTTTGGACTGACTTTC

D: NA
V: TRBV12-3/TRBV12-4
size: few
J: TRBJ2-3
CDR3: CASSMTGLTDTQYF
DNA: TGTGCCAGCAGTATGACAGGTCTCACAGATACGCAGTATTTT

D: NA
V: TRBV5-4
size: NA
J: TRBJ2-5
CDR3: CASSWSVGEESKRTQYF
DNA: TGTGCCAGCAGCTGGAGCGTGGGGGAGGAGAGTAAGAGGACCCAGTACTTC

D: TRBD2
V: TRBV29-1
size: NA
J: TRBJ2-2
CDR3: CSVEREGNTGELFF
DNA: TGCAGCGTTGAACGGGAGGGTAACACCGGGGAGCTGTTTTTT

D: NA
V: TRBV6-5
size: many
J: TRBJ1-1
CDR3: CASSYQLAGNTEAFF
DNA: TGTGCCAGCAGTTACCAACTGGCAGGAAACACTGAAGCTTTCTTT

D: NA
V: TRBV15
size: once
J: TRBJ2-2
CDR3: CATKGAGTGELFF
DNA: TGTGCCACCAAAGGGGCGGGCACCGGGGAGCTGTTTTTT